The 13 T cell receptor beta chains below come from one sample, sequenced in a study of blood T cell repertoires in COVID-19. This table comes from immunoSEQ multiplex PCR, and its TCRdb copy is limited to in-frame clones, with some not included. This sample yields about 180,000 clones, of which more than 70% are seen a single time; around 8.6% belongs to the top ten. The sequencing sample was made of PBMCs or T cells enriched from blood (not recorded which). These receptors all stem from a woman in her 30s who had recovered from COVID-19.

This sequence joins TRBV29-1 and TRBJ2-7; D is ambiguous. Germline CDR1 is SQVTM and CDR2 is ANQGSEA. V lost 5 bases, J lost 2 bases, and 10 bases lay in between. The CDR3 is 12 amino acids. The CDR3 is CSVTPGTYEQYF. The CDR3 region has the DNA TGCAGCGTTACCCCGGGTACCTACGAGCAGTACTTC.

The rearrangement joins TRBV3-1 (or the pseudogene TRBV3-2) to TRBJ1-6; no firm D call. The CDR3 spans 15 residues. The germline CDR1 and CDR2 sequences are LGHDT and YNNKEL (reference sequence). V lost 1 base and J lost 8, with 12 bases in between. The CDR3 bases are TGTGCCAGCAGCCAAGTTAACAGCCACTATTCACCCCTCCACTTT. Amino acid sequence: CASSQVNSHYSPLHF.

V is TRBV7-8 and J is TRBJ1-4; TRBD1 matches 7 bases. V trimming: 0 bases; J trimming: 1 base; junction bases outside the gene matches: 11. The CDR3 covers 19 residues. Germline V CDR1 and CDR2: SGHVS, FQNEAQ. The CDR3 sequence: CASSLARQGGVVTNEKLFF. Written as DNA, the CDR3 is TGTGCCAGCAGCTTAGCGCGTCAGGGGGGCGTCGTAACTAATGAAAAACTGTTTTTT.

A single count supports this clone. J is TRBJ2-1 and V is TRBV30; D is possibly TRBD1 (6 bases). V shed 2 bases and J shed 6 bases, with 11 bases lying between them. The CDR3 consists of 13 residues. Germline V gives CDR1 GTSNPN, CDR2 SVGIG (reference sequence). CDR3 nucleotides: TGTGCCTGGAGTCTGGACAGCCTCAATGAGCAGTTCTTC. Protein: CAWSLDSLNEQFF.

CDR3 region: CASSQDRRTGDTEAFF. As DNA, the CDR3 is TGTGCCAGCAGCCAAGATAGACGGACAGGGGACACTGAAGCTTTCTTT. V and J are TRBV14 and TRBJ1-1, with 9 nucleotides matching TRBD1. V lost 0 bases and J lost 3; bases outside the gene matches: 5. The CDR3 runs 16 residues. Germline V gene data show CDR1 as SGHDN and CDR2 as FVKESK.

V and J are TRBV7-3 and TRBJ2-2; the match to TRBD1 covers 9 bases. Germline values: CDR1 SGHTA, CDR2 FQGTGA. With 1 base clipped from V and 1 base from J, the junction kept 4 bases outside the gene matches. The CDR3 length is 17 residues. CDR3 DNA: TGTGCCAGCAGCTTAAGGCCGGGACAGGGGAACACCGGGGAGCTGTTTTTT. Protein sequence: CASSLRPGQGNTGELFF.

In regard to this clone: The sample carries other DNA sequences with the same CDR3. This chain connects TRBV5-6 to TRBJ2-3, with 7 bases identical to TRBD2. CDR1 SGHDT and CDR2 YYEEEE come from the germline V gene. This CDR3 contains 14 residues. After removal of 4 bases from V and 0 bases from J, the junction contained 2 bases not matched to a gene. CDR3 nucleotide sequence: TGTGCCAGCAGCCCCGGGGGGAGCACAGATACGCAGTATTTT. Translation: CASSPGGSTDTQYF.

This clone has just a few counts. The V and J genes are TRBV12-3 or TRBV12-4 and TRBJ1-6; D gene uncertain. The CDR3 extends over 13 amino acids. Trimming cost V 6 bases and J 10 bases, with 13 bases left between them. DNA of the CDR3: TGTGCCAGCAGAGGACTAGTAAGCTCACCCCTCCACTTT. It yields the protein CASRGLVSSPLHF.

V and J are TRBV2 and TRBJ1-2; possibly TRBD1 for D (6 bases). Germline V gives CDR1 SNHLY, CDR2 FYNNEI. The length of the CDR3 is 14 residues. V lost 6 bases and J 1 base, leaving 12 bases between the germline ends. CDR3 nucleotides: TGTGCCAGCAGCGGACAGCAACTTAACTATGGCTACACCTTC. This encodes CASSGQQLNYGYTF.

The genes are TRBV9 and TRBJ2-7, with 8 bases lining up with TRBD2. J lost 4 bases, V lost 3 bases, and 9 bases had no gene match. The germline gives CDR1 SGDLS, CDR2 YYNGEE. The CDR3 sequence is 15 residues long. CDR3 sequence (DNA): TGTGCCAGCAGCGCCGAAGCGGGGGCCTTATACGAGCAGTACTTC. Its translation: CASSAEAGALYEQYF.

The chain recombines TRBV7-8 with TRBJ2-1; 9 nucleotides align to TRBD2. V shed 5 bases, J shed 9 bases, and the junction held 14 bases outside the gene matches. The CDR3 is made up of 16 amino acids. The germline gives CDR1 SGHVS, CDR2 FQNEAQ. This CDR3 is CASSTGTSWDSGEQFF. In DNA form, the CDR3 reads TGTGCCAGCAGCACTGGGACTAGCTGGGACAGTGGTGAGCAGTTCTTC.

The CDR3 nucleotides read TGTGCCAGCAGTGGACAGGGTGGCAATGAGCAGTTCTTC. Its protein is CASSGQGGNEQFF. The chain is built from TRBV2 and TRBJ2-1, with 7 bases fitting TRBD1. Germline trimming cut 4 bases from V and 6 bases from J; bases unmatched to any gene: 3. Germline V gives CDR1 SNHLY, CDR2 FYNNEI. The CDR3 totals 13 residues. Based on the CDR3 plus reference TRBV2 and TRBJ2-1, the full variable domain is EPEVTQTPSHQVTQMGQEVILRCVPISNHLYFYWYRQILGQKVEFLVSFYNNEISEKSEIFDDQFSVERPDGSNFTLKIRSTKLEDSAMYFCASSGQGGNEQFFGPGTRLTVL.

The chain joins TRBV24-1 to TRBJ2-1; TRBD2 matches at 8 bases. J was trimmed by 8 bases and V by 4 bases; bases with no gene match: 15. The CDR3 has 17 residues. From germline, CDR1 is KGHDR and CDR2 SFDVKD. CDR3 residues: CATSDARRDFGGDEQFF. In nucleotides, the CDR3 is TGTGCCACCAGTGACGCACGCCGGGACTTCGGGGGGGATGAGCAGTTCTTC.